The entry below describes one T cell receptor (beta chain). This entry belongs to a study of cytomegalovirus exposure and HLA in healthy donors. Both 60 Vbeta primers and 13 Jbeta primers went into the PCR. Data came from immunoSEQ multiplex PCR; TCRdb stores just in-frame clones and leaves some out. The repertoire includes almost 200,000 clones, roughly 77% of them detected once, and approximately 0.4% sits in the top ten. Germline V gives CDR1 LNHNV, CDR2 YYDKDF (reference sequence). V lost 0 bases, J lost 6 bases, and 8 bases stayed unmatched. The CDR3 spans 17 residues. The TCR originated in a male donor in good health and CMV-seropositive. Sequenced material: PBMCs. J is TRBJ2-4 and V is TRBV15, with 10 bases matching TRBD2. In DNA, the CDR3 is TGTGCCACCAGCAGAGATCGATTAGCGGGAGGTATAAACATTCAGTACTTC. It encodes CATSRDRLAGGINIQYF.